This T cell receptor beta chain is drawn from a study of spatial heterogeneity in lung cancer. Study information: In tumor regions, TCR transcript counts tracked strongly with a T cell module score from matched bulk RNA-seq. Points from the study as a whole: Regional and ubiquitous nonsynonymous mutations were tracked by counts of regional and ubiquitous expanded TCRs, respectively. Tumors with more nonsynonymous mutations had more expanded intratumoral alpha and beta TCRs.

Time point denoted: sample taken at primary tumor resection. Without sorting, whole RNA was sequenced from tumor, nontumor lung or frozen PBMC. Individually, TCR cDNA molecules were each labelled with a unique molecular identifier. TCRdb recomputed calls from the 5' RACE reads with MiXCR, one row per CDR3 protein. This sample carries 20,000 to 30,000 distinct CDR3 sequences, 8.8% of them seen once, and the ten largest clones take approximately 7.5%. As to this clonotype: Its antigen is not identified.

The sequence came from a male donor with early-stage non-small cell lung cancer. The source material was lung tumor tissue, sampled at surgery.

DNA for the CDR3: TGTGCCAGCAGCCCTCGTGGGTGGCAAAAAGAGACCCAGTACTTC. Its translation: CASSPRGWQKETQYF. V is TRBV7-9 and J is TRBJ2-5; D gene unclear. The CDR3 spans 15 residues. Germline CDR1 is SEHNR and CDR2 is FQNEAQ (reference sequence). Deletions cut 5 bases from V and 3 bases from J, with 16 bases between.